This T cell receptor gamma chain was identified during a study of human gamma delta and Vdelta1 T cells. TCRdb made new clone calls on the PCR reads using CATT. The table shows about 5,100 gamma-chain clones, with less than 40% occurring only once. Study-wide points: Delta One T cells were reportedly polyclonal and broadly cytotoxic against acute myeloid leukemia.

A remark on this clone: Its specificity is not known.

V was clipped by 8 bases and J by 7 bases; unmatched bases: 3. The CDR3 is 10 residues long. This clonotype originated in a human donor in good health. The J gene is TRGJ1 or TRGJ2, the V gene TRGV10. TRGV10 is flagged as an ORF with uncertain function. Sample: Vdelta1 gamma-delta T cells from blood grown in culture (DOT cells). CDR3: CAAWEYKKLF. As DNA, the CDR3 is TGTGCTGCGTGGGAATATAAGAAACTCTTT.